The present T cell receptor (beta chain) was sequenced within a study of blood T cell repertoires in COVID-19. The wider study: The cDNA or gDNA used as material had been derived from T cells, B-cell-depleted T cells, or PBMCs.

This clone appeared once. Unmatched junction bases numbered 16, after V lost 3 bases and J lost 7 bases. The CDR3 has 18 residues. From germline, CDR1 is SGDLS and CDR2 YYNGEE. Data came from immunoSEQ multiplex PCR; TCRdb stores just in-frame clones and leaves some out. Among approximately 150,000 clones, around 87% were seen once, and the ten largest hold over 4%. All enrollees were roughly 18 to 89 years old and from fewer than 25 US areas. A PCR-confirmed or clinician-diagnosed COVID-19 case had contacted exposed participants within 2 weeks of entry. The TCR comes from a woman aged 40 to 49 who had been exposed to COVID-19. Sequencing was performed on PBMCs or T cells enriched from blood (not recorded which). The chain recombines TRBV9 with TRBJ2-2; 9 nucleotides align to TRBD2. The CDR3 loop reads CASSARRSGGPPGGELFF. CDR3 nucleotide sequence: TGTGCCAGCAGCGCTCGCAGGAGCGGGGGGCCTCCCGGCGGGGAGCTGTTTTTT.